Listed here are 6 T cell receptor beta chains from one sample, sequenced in a study of identifying expanded T cells in peripheral blood. Some clones are missing from TCRdb's copy, which holds only in-frame ones; the method was immunoSEQ multiplex PCR. The data show around 76,000 clones, about 90% seen once. Sequencing was performed on blood. Every receptor here comes from a person aged 18 to 70 in good health.

The chain combines TRBV7-2 with TRBJ2-1; D gene unclear. The CDR3 has 15 amino acids. V gave up 5 bases and J gave up 4 bases, with 15 bases separating them. The germline gives CDR1 SGHTA, CDR2 FQGNSA. The CDR3 region is CASSPFDFGYNEQFF. In nucleotides, the CDR3 is TGTGCCAGCAGCCCCTTCGACTTTGGGTACAATGAGCAGTTCTTC.

This clone occurred many times. V usage is TRBV7-6 and J usage is TRBJ2-7; a possible D gene is TRBD2 (5 bases). CDR1 and CDR2 from the germline V gene are SGHVS and FNYEAQ. The V end was cut by 7 bases, the J end by 6 bases, with 22 bases between. The CDR3 is 15 amino acids. CDR3 sequence (DNA): TGTGCCAGCACCCCTCAATTCGGGGTGAGCGGCGAGCAGTACTTC. It codes for CASTPQFGVSGEQYF.

This chain uses TRBV7-2 with TRBJ2-2, with TRBD2 matching 7 bases. The length of the CDR3 is 15 residues. From germline, CDR1 is SGHTA and CDR2 FQGNSA. The ends lost 7 bases at V and 7 bases at J; junction bases unmatched: 12. CDR3 nucleotides: TGTGCCAGCACCCCGTCCAGGGAGGGTTACGGGGAGCTGTTTTTT. It yields the protein CASTPSREGYGELFF. The full variable domain, in which reference TRBV7-2 and TRBJ2-2 provide the parts outside the CDR3, is GAGVSQSPSNKVTEKGKDVELRCDPISGHTALYWYRQSLGQGLEFLIYFQGNSAPDKSGLPSDRFSAERTGGSVSTLTIQRTQQEDSAVYLCASTPSREGYGELFFGEGSRLTVL.

This chain links TRBV10-3 with TRBJ2-3, with 7 bases aligning to TRBD2. Germline V lookup: CDR1 ENHRY, CDR2 SYGVKD. The CDR3 sequence is 16 residues long. With 10 bases clipped from V and 2 bases from J, the junction kept 15 bases outside the gene matches. CDR3 sequence (DNA): TGTGCCACCCTAGATCATTTAGCGGGCCTCACAGATACGCAGTATTTT. Translated: CATLDHLAGLTDTQYF.

V is TRBV13 and J is TRBJ2-3; the D gene is possibly TRBD1 (7 bases). The length of the CDR3 is 14 residues. V lost 5 bases and J lost 5, with 14 bases in between. Looked up from germline, CDR1 is PRHDT and CDR2 is FYEKMQ (reference sequence). The CDR3 loop is CASSTRGVLDTQYF. The CDR3 DNA sequence: TGTGCCAGCAGCACCAGGGGGGTGTTAGATACGCAGTATTTT.

The chain joins TRBV5-4 to TRBJ2-3, with 14 bases lining up with TRBD2. CDR1 is SGHNT and CDR2 is YYREEE in the germline V gene (reference sequence). The CDR3 runs to 16 residues. Trimming at V came to 4 bases and at J to 6 bases, leaving 7 bases not matched to a gene. CDR3 region: CASSPGLAGVRDTQYF. CDR3 sequence (DNA): TGTGCCAGCAGCCCGGGACTAGCGGGAGTAAGGGATACGCAGTATTTT. The whole variable domain, remainder taken from reference TRBV5-4 and TRBJ2-3, is ETGVTQSPTHLIKTRGQQVTLRCSSQSGHNTVSWYQQALGQGPQFIFQYYREEENGRGNFPPRFSGLQFPNYSSELNVNALELDDSALYLCASSPGLAGVRDTQYFGPGTRLTVL.